The subject of this entry is one TCR beta chain. These data originate in a study of blood T cell repertoires in COVID-19. Study-level background: The United States, Italy and Spain were the sources of the acute and convalescent COVID-19 samples. Sources were T cells, B-cell-depleted T cells, or PBMCs; the material itself was cDNA or gDNA.

In germline, CDR1 is SGHVS, CDR2 FQNEAQ. CDR3 length: 16 amino acids. J gave up 9 bases and V 3 bases, and 16 bases lay outside the gene matches. Per the study methods: Estimation of nucleated cell counts was performed using reference gene primer amplification. The data were produced by immunoSEQ multiplex PCR, yet TCRdb's version contains in-frame clones alone and is incomplete. From that table come the V and J calls and clone size; the DNA was used to work out D and trimming. The profile shows 150,000 to 200,000 clones, 80% to 85% of them singletons. The TCR originated in a human donor with acute or convalescent COVID-19. The donor label of this sample is uncertain. The sequenced sample was peripheral blood. The rearrangement links TRBV7-8 to TRBJ2-7, with 8 bases identical to TRBD2. Here the CDR3 reads CASSFGVLAGGRGQYF. As DNA, the CDR3 is TGTGCCAGCAGCTTCGGGGTACTTGCGGGAGGTCGGGGGCAGTACTTC.